A selection of T cell receptor beta chains follows, all from one sample in a study of cytomegalovirus exposure and HLA in healthy donors. Profiling relied on immunoSEQ multiplex PCR, and the TCRdb table lists in-frame clones only, not all of them. The sample has around 120,000 clones, around 80% seen once. What was sequenced was PBMCs. The receptors come from a man over 45 in good health and CMV-seronegative. Each CDR3 is given with its conserved first and last residue. A D gene is named only where the DNA matches it firmly.

TRBD1 TRBJ2-5 TRBV6-1 CASSATGLGETQYF
TRBD1 TRBJ2-7 TRBV27 CASSLRQGAREQYF
TRBD1 TRBJ2-3 TRBV7-2 CASSTGQVTDTQYF
TRBD1 TRBJ2-3 TRBV7-8 CASSLRGPSTDTQYF
TRBD2 TRBJ2-7 TRBV27 CASQSGTHLTYEQYF
- TRBJ1-2 TRBV29-1 CSVEVSVNGYTF
TRBD2 TRBJ2-1 TRBV7-9 CASSLSGGSYNEQFF
TRBD1 TRBJ1-1 TRBV14 CASSHRTGNTEAFF
- TRBJ1-5 TRBV20-1 CSAGNLQPQHF
- TRBJ2-3 TRBV7-3 CASSLPGTDTQYF
TRBD1 TRBJ2-2 TRBV19 CASSIGGARTGGTGELFF
TRBD1 TRBJ2-1 TRBV27 CASSPGTGRLEQFF
- TRBJ2-7 TRBV28 CASSTIYEQYF
- TRBJ2-7 TRBV6-1 CASRTPGKGGNEQYF
TRBD1 TRBJ2-7 TRBV5-1 CASSPGQGHEQYF
- TRBJ1-1 TRBV6-5 CASSYGGGFRGEAFF
TRBD1 TRBJ2-2 TRBV7-3 CASSLGQGLKPTGELFF
- TRBJ1-1 TRBV19 CASSIRDTGTEAFF
- TRBJ2-5 TRBV29-1 CSVGGPWETQYF
TRBD1 TRBJ2-7 TRBV2 CASTRGQGSRTEQYF
- TRBJ2-2 TRBV7-3 CASSLTPPGRGNTGELFF
TRBD1 TRBJ2-2 TRBV6-5 CASSRDRVTGELFF
TRBD1 TRBJ2-7 TRBV28 CASYSGTGIYEQYF
- TRBJ2-7 TRBV27 CASSWRALAYEQYF
TRBD1 TRBJ2-3 TRBV5-4 CASRVAGTGPTDTQYF
- TRBJ2-7 TRBV5-4 CASSQPGSSYEQYF
TRBD2 TRBJ2-1 TRBV10-2 CASSEGLAGVRGEQFF
TRBD1 TRBJ2-5 TRBV2 CASTHPRTGVPQETQYF
- TRBJ2-1 TRBV14 CASSSTRVYNEQFF
TRBD1 TRBJ1-1 TRBV19 CASSIGRDRHDSRRRLTEAFF
TRBD2 TRBJ2-5 TRBV5-1 CASGVGAGAQYF
TRBD1 TRBJ1-2 TRBV7-2 CASSSRGDSDGYTF
TRBD2 TRBJ2-1 TRBV7-2 CASSPHSGRLNEQFF
- TRBJ1-1 TRBV6-1 CASSEAVEEAFF
- TRBJ2-5 TRBV5-1 CASSSEPSGWTTEETQYF
- TRBJ2-1 TRBV18 CASSPPVGQTLSSYNEQFF
- TRBJ2-5 TRBV10-3 CAVGGIGGQETQYF
- TRBJ2-7 TRBV19 CASSGTAYEQYF
TRBD2 TRBJ2-7 TRBV7-6 CASSPGTSGYEQYF
TRBD1 TRBJ1-1 TRBV5-1 CASSWGDREFIEAFF
- TRBJ1-1 TRBV4-3 CASSHDVTGVNTEAFF
- TRBJ2-3 TRBV7-2 CASSAQRGRWGTDTQYF
- TRBJ1-1 TRBV6-5 CASSYGGGDFSEAFF
TRBD2 TRBJ2-3 TRBV7-8 CASSLGLLSGRWADTQYF
- TRBJ2-2 TRBV15 CATSRDNSNRVTGELFF
- TRBJ2-1 TRBV6-1 CASSEKGPGGHNEQFF
TRBD2 TRBJ2-1 TRBV2 CASSEGGLAIYNEQFF
- TRBJ1-2 TRBV28 CASSLDSNYGYTF
- TRBJ1-1 TRBV19 CASSIAPGDFEAFF
- TRBJ1-2 TRBV5-6 CASTPGVRRGFGYTF
TRBD2 TRBJ2-1 TRBV6-5 CASTNPTSGRDEQFF
TRBD2 TRBJ2-3 TRBV28 CASTPSGSGTDTQYF
- TRBJ2-2 TRBV5-6 CASSLMSRTGELFF